Judged by abundance, the clone carrying this T cell receptor (beta chain) is medium-sized. What it binds is not known. This sample is part of a study of tumor-infiltrating lymphocytes in primary liver carcinoma. Background on the study: The cohort included men and women aged 30 to 69 years.

General study points: Found in all five tumor regions were only about 7.5-25% of top clones. Pairs comparing tumor with adjacent tissue or blood overlapped less than pairs drawn from tumor regions.

Priming with a constant-region primer yielded TCR beta cDNA from around 0.45 ug total RNA. Each TCR beta library was derived from three nested multiplex PCR rounds that employed slightly modified ARM-PCR. Use of TRBV1-TRBV30 forward primers with a C-beta reverse primer characterized the first two PCR rounds, which lasted ten to eleven cycles each. In TCRdb, the multiplex PCR reads were re-called with MiXCR into one record per CDR3 protein. The sample yields 110,000 or so distinct CDR3 sequences, roughly 80% seen once. Each 20-30 mg portion of unsorted bulk tissue served as the source for co-extraction of RNA and DNA. Collection of samples drew on five separate regions of each tumor. V lost 6 bases to trimming and J lost 5 bases; unmatched junction nucleotides: 6. This CDR3 has 13 amino acids.

The sample taken for sequencing was liver tumor tissue from sampling region 3. The sample's subset: tumor region T3, left-lateral pole. V usage is TRBV12-3 or TRBV12-4 and J usage is TRBJ2-5; the match to TRBD1 covers 7 bases. The receptor's source is a man between 35 and 55 years old with primary liver carcinoma and hepatitis B virus infection. CDR3: CASSMTGTETQYF. The CDR3 coding sequence is TGTGCCAGCAGCATGACAGGGACGGAGACCCAGTACTTC.